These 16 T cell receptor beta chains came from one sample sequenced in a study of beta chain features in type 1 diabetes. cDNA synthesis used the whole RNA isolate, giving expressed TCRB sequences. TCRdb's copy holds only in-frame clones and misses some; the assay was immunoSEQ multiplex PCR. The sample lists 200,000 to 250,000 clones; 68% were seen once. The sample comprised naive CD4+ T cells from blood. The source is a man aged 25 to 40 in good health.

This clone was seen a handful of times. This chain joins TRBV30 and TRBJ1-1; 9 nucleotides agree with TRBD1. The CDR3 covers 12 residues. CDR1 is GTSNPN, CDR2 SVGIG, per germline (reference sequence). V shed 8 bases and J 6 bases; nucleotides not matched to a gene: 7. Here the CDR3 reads CAGTGRIAEAFF. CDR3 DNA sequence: TGTGCCGGGACAGGGAGGATAGCTGAAGCTTTCTTT.

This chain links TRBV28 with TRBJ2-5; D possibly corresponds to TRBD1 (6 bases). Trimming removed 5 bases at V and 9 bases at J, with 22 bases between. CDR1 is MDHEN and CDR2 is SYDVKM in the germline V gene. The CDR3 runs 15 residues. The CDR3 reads CASSPTGIPVEAQYF. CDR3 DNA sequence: TGTGCCAGCAGTCCGACAGGAATTCCCGTGGAGGCCCAGTACTTC. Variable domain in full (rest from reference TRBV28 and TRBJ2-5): DVKVTQSSRYLVKRTGEKVFLECVQDMDHENMFWYRQDPGLGLRLIYFSYDVKMKEKGDIPEGYSVSREKKERFSLILESASTNQTSMYLCASSPTGIPVEAQYFGPGTRLLVL.

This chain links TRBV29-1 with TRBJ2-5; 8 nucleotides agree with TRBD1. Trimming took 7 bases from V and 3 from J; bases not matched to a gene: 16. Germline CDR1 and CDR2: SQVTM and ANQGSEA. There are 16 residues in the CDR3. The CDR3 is CSGRIYRDRFEETQYF. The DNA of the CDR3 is TGCAGCGGGAGAATTTACCGGGACAGGTTCGAAGAGACCCAGTACTTC.

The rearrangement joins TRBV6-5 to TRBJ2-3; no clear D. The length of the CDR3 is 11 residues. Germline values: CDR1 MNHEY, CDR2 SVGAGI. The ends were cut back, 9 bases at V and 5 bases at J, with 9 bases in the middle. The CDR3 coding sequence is TGTGCCAGTAGTAGGCAAGATACGCAGTATTTT. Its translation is CASSRQDTQYF.

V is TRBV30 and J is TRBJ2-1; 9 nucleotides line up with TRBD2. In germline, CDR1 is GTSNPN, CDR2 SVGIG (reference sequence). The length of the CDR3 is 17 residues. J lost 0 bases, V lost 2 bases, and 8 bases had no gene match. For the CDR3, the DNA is TGTGCCTGGAGTCGAGCGGGAGGTCCTTTCTCCTACAATGAGCAGTTCTTC. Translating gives CAWSRAGGPFSYNEQFF.

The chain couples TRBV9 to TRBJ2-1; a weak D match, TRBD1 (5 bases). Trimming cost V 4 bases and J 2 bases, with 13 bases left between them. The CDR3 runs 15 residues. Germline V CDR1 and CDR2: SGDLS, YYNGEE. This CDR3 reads CASSPRVDPYNEQFF. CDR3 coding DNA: TGTGCCAGCAGCCCCAGGGTCGATCCCTACAATGAGCAGTTCTTC.

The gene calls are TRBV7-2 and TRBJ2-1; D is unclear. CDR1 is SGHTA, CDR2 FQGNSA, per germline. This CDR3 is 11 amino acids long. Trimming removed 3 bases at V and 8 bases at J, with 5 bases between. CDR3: CASSFYDEQFF. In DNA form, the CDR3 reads TGTGCCAGCAGCTTTTACGATGAGCAGTTCTTC.

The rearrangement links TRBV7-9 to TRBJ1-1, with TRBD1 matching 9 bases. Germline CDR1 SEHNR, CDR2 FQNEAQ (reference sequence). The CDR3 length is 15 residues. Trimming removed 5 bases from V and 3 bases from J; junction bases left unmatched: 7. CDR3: CASSLMTGGDTEAFF. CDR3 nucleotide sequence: TGTGCCAGCAGCCTAATGACAGGGGGTGACACTGAAGCTTTCTTT.

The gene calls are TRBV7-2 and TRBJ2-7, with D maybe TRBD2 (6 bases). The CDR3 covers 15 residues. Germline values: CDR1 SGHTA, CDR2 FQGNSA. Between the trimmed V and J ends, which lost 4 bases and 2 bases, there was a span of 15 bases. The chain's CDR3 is CASSSLARGPYEQYF. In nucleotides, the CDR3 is TGTGCCAGCAGCTCCCTAGCGAGGGGCCCCTACGAGCAGTACTTC.

CDR3 nucleotides: TGTGCCAGCAGTAGCCCCGGAGGGGGCCAGTTCTTC. Translation gives CASSSPGGGQFF. The V call is TRBV6-5, the J call TRBJ2-1, with D perhaps matching TRBD1 (7 bases). V lost 5 bases, J lost 13 bases, and 15 bases lay in between. Per germline, CDR1 MNHEY and CDR2 SVGAGI. This CDR3 is built from 12 residues.

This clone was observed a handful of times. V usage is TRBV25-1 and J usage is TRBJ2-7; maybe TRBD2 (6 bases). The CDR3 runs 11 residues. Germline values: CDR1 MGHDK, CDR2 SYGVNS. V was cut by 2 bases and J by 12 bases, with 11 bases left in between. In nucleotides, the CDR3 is TGTGCCAGCAGTGAAGCCGGGACTTGGTACTTC. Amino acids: CASSEAGTWYF.

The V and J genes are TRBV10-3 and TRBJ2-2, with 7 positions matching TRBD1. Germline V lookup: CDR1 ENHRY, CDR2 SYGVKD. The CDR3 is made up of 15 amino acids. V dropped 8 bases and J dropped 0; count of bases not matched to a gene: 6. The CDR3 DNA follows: TGTGCCATCGGACAGGTCGAATCGAACACCGGGGAGCTGTTTTTT. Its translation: CAIGQVESNTGELFF.

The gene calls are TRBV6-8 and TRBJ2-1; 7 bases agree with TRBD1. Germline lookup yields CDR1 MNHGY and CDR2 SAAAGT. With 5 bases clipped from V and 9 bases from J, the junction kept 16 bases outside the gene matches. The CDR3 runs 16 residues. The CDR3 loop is CASSKSPRRQGCEQFF. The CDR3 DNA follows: TGTGCCAGCAGTAAATCCCCACGCAGACAGGGATGTGAGCAGTTCTTC.

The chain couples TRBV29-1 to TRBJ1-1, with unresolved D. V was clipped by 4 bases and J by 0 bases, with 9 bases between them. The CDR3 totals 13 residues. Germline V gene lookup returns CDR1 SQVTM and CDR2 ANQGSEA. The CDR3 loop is CSVVRLMNTEAFF. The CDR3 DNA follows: TGCAGCGTTGTGCGGCTCATGAACACTGAAGCTTTCTTT.

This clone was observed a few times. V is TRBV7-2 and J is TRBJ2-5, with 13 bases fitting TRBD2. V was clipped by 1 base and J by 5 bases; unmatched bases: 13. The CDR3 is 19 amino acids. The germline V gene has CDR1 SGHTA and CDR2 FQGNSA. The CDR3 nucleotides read TGTGCCAGCAGCTTAGTCCCTCCTACTAGCGGGGGGGCGAGGGAGACCCAGTACTTC. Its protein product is CASSLVPPTSGGARETQYF.

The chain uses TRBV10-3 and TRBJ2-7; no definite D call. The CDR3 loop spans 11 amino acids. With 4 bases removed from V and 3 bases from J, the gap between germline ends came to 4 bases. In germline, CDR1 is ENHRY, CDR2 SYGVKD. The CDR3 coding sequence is TGTGCCATCAGTGGGAGCTACGAGCAGTACTTC. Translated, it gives CAISGSYEQYF.